Below are 23 T cell receptor beta chains sequenced from a single sample in a study of response to subunit inactivated influenza vaccine. From the RT-PCR reads, TCRdb called clonotypes with MiXCR, one entry per CDR3 protein. The data hold roughly 460,000 distinct CDR3 sequences, with approximately 11% observed a single time. Sequencing used PBMCs from blood, obtained 45 days after vaccination. Source of these receptors: a man in his fifties who received an inactivated influenza vaccine.

This clonotype has only a few counts. The chain has TRBV29-1 and TRBJ2-2; D ambiguous. From germline, CDR1 is SQVTM and CDR2 ANQGSEA. The V gene lost 6 bases and the J gene lost 2 bases, with 13 bases spanning the gap. The CDR3 has 14 amino acids. For the CDR3, the DNA is TGCAGCGTCCGAGTGGCGGTAAACACCGGGGAGCTGTTTTTT. Translation gives CSVRVAVNTGELFF.

The chain carries TRBV28 and TRBJ2-2, with D uncertain. Between the trimmed V and J ends, which lost 2 bases and 7 bases, there was a span of 8 bases. CDR1 MDHEN and CDR2 SYDVKM come from the germline V gene. The CDR3 loop spans 13 amino acids. Here the CDR3 reads CASSLGALGELFF. The CDR3 bases are TGTGCCAGCAGTTTAGGAGCCCTCGGGGAGCTGTTTTTT.

There are a few counts of this clonotype. The CDR3 bases are TGTGCCAGCAGCTTCCGGGACCAACAAGAGACCCAGTACTTC. It specifies CASSFRDQQETQYF. The chain links TRBV5-5 to TRBJ2-5, with D possibly being TRBD1 or TRBD2 (5 bases each). Trimming took off 2 bases at V and 2 bases at J, with 10 bases between the two ends. CDR1 and CDR2 from the germline V gene are SGHKS and YYEKEE (reference sequence). CDR3 length: 14 residues.

This clonotype has a handful of counts. The gene calls are TRBV28 and TRBJ2-7; TRBD1 is a possible D gene (5 bases). Germline CDR1 is MDHEN and CDR2 is SYDVKM. V lost 7 bases and J 2 bases, leaving 12 bases between the germline ends. The CDR3 is 13 residues long. The CDR3 loop reads CASTLPGTYEQYF. The CDR3 DNA reads TGTGCCAGCACCCTGCCAGGGACCTACGAGCAGTACTTC. Variable domain in full (rest from reference TRBV28 and TRBJ2-7): DVKVTQSSRYLVKRTGEKVFLECVQDMDHENMFWYRQDPGLGLRLIYFSYDVKMKEKGDIPEGYSVSREKKERFSLILESASTNQTSMYLCASTLPGTYEQYFGPGTRLTVT.

This clonotype has just a few counts. The rearrangement uses TRBV7-9 and TRBJ2-3, with TRBD2 matching 11 bases. The CDR3 has 17 residues. V lost 2 bases to trimming and J lost 1 base; unmatched junction nucleotides: 5. CDR1 is SEHNR and CDR2 is FQNEAQ in the germline V gene (reference sequence). CDR3 DNA: TGTGCCAGCAGCTTAATTAGCGGGAGGGCCCGCACAGATACGCAGTATTTT. This encodes CASSLISGRARTDTQYF.

This clonotype was seen many times. The rearrangement uses TRBV20-1 and TRBJ2-3; D perhaps matches TRBD2 (5 bases). The germline V gene encodes CDR1 DFQATT and CDR2 SNEGSKA (reference sequence). The CDR3 contains 11 residues. The V end lost 5 bases, the J end lost 5 bases, and 8 bases lay between the germline ends. For the CDR3, the DNA is TGCAGTGCTGGTACTAGAGATACGCAGTATTTT. The encoded protein is CSAGTRDTQYF.

This clonotype was counted ten times or more. V and J are TRBV11-2 and TRBJ1-1; D may be TRBD1 (5 bases). The CDR3 length is 14 residues. Looked up from germline, CDR1 is SGHAT and CDR2 is FQNNGV. The V end lost 6 bases, the J end lost 11 bases, and 22 bases lay between the germline ends. The CDR3 DNA is TGTGCCAGCAGAGGAGGGCAGGGAGGTTTCTCCGCTTTCTTT. Its translation is CASRGGQGGFSAFF.

This clonotype was seen ten or more times. V usage is TRBV6-6 and J usage is TRBJ2-1; D possibly corresponds to TRBD2 (5 bases). The CDR3 extends over 10 amino acids. Looked up from germline, CDR1 is MNHNY and CDR2 is SVGAGI (reference sequence). Trimming took 7 bases from V and 12 from J, leaving 10 bases between them. This chain's CDR3 is CASTGEGQFF. The CDR3 region has the DNA TGTGCCAGCACGGGCGAGGGGCAGTTCTTC.

The CDR3 spells CASTARLGLGSGYEQYF. CDR3 DNA: TGTGCCTCTACTGCACGTCTGGGGTTGGGCTCTGGCTACGAGCAGTACTTC. This chain links TRBV28 with TRBJ2-7; no clear D. CDR1 and CDR2 from the germline V gene are MDHEN and SYDVKM. The ends were cut back, 11 bases at V and 3 bases at J, with 29 bases in the middle. The length of the CDR3 is 17 residues.

The chain carries TRBV7-9 and TRBJ2-1, with D possibly matching TRBD2 (5 bases). V lost 5 bases and J 4 bases, leaving 12 bases between the germline ends. The CDR3 spans 14 residues. CDR1 and CDR2 from the germline V gene are SEHNR and FQNEAQ (reference sequence). CDR3 region: CASSLGRDYNEQFF. CDR3 DNA sequence: TGTGCCAGCAGCCTCGGACGGGATTACAATGAGCAGTTCTTC.

This clonotype was seen more than once but under ten times. The rearrangement links TRBV20-1 to TRBJ2-7, with 7 bases that match TRBD1. Germline V gene lookup returns CDR1 DFQATT and CDR2 SNEGSKA (reference sequence). This CDR3 is built from 11 residues. V shed 3 bases, J shed 12 bases, and the junction held 8 bases outside the gene matches. The CDR3 DNA reads as TGCAGTGCTAGCGAAACAACAGGGGTGTACTTC. Its translation is CSASETTGVYF.

This sequence joins TRBV20-1 and TRBJ2-1; D remains unclear. The CDR3 consists of 14 residues. CDR1 is DFQATT and CDR2 is SNEGSKA in the germline V gene (reference sequence). The V end lost 3 bases, the J end lost 9 bases, and 18 bases lay between the germline ends. The CDR3 DNA reads as TGCAGTGCTAGCGAGTCATCTCTCAAAGGTGAGCAGTTCTTC. Translation: CSASESSLKGEQFF.

This clonotype has a handful of counts. V gene TRBV6-2 or TRBV6-3 combines with J gene TRBJ2-5; 7 bases fit TRBD1. Germline V gene lookup returns CDR1 MNHEY and CDR2 SVGEGT. The trim removed 8 bases at V and 2 bases at J, leaving 11 bases unmatched. CDR3 size: 15 residues. This chain's CDR3 is CASSLNRGSQETQYF. The CDR3 DNA is TGTGCCAGCTCCCTGAACAGGGGTTCTCAAGAGACCCAGTACTTC.

V and J are TRBV9 and TRBJ2-2, with TRBD2 matching over 8 bases. Germline V lookup: CDR1 SGDLS, CDR2 YYNGEE. This CDR3 contains 16 residues. J was trimmed by 1 base and V by 0 bases; bases with no gene match: 2. DNA of the CDR3: TGTGCCAGCAGCGTAGCAGCGGGAGTGAACACCGGGGAGCTGTTTTTT. Encoded protein: CASSVAAGVNTGELFF.

This clonotype was detected a few times. This chain links TRBV20-1 with TRBJ2-1; 13 bases line up with TRBD2. The V gene's germline CDR1 is DFQATT and CDR2 SNEGSKA (reference sequence). This CDR3 is built from 18 residues. Trimming removed 5 bases from V and 2 bases from J; junction bases left unmatched: 12. The CDR3 DNA is TGCAGTGCTGAAAAACCGGGACTAGCGGGATATACCTACAATGAGCAGTTCTTC. As protein: CSAEKPGLAGYTYNEQFF.

DNA for the CDR3: TGCAGCGTTGAGACTCCCGGACGGGGCTACACCTTC. It yields the protein CSVETPGRGYTF. The genes are TRBV29-1 and TRBJ1-2; no firm D call. V gave up 3 bases and J gave up 8 bases, with 13 bases separating them. This CDR3 has 12 amino acids. CDR1 is SQVTM, CDR2 ANQGSEA, per germline. The full variable domain, rest sourced from reference TRBV29-1 and TRBJ1-2, is SAVISQKPSRDICQRGTSLTIQCQVDSQVTMMFWYRQQPGQSLTLIATANQGSEATYESGFVIDKFPISRPNLTFSTLTVSNMSPEDSSIYLCSVETPGRGYTFGSGTRLTVV.

This clonotype occurred a few times. The chain links TRBV3-1 to TRBJ2-5, with TRBD1 as a possible D gene (6 bases). Germline V lookup: CDR1 LGHDT, CDR2 YNNKEL (reference sequence). CDR3 length equals 15 residues. V was clipped by 4 bases and J by 7 bases, with 19 bases between them. CDR3 sequence (DNA): TGTGCCAGCAGCCTGACGACAGGCTCTGCCCGGACCCAGTACTTC. Amino acid sequence: CASSLTTGSARTQYF.

This clonotype was counted between two and nine times. The chain employs TRBV3-1 and TRBJ1-1, with D unclear. This CDR3 region has 15 residues. Looked up from germline, CDR1 is LGHDT and CDR2 is YNNKEL (reference sequence). V lost 0 bases to trimming and J lost 6 bases, with 14 bases between them. The CDR3 sequence: CASSQDQLLRSEAFF. Here the CDR3 DNA reads TGTGCCAGCAGCCAAGATCAATTATTAAGATCTGAAGCTTTCTTT.

In this sample, this clonotype turned up a few times. The chain carries TRBV28 and TRBJ1-5, with D perhaps TRBD1 (5 bases). The CDR3 is 17 residues long. Per germline, CDR1 MDHEN and CDR2 SYDVKM. V gave up 5 bases and J gave up 3 bases, with 20 bases separating them. The CDR3 here is CASSPPLQGYNNQPQHF. In DNA form, the CDR3 reads TGTGCCAGCAGTCCCCCTCTGCAGGGATATAACAATCAGCCCCAGCATTTT.

The gene calls are TRBV24-1 and TRBJ2-2, with unresolved D. This CDR3 region has 14 residues. The germline CDR1 and CDR2 sequences are KGHDR and SFDVKD. Deletions cut 5 bases from V and 3 bases from J, with 9 bases between. The CDR3 sequence: CATSGATHTGELFF. CDR3 nucleotides: TGTGCCACCAGTGGGGCCACCCACACCGGGGAGCTGTTTTTT.

This chain joins TRBV6-2 or TRBV6-3 and TRBJ2-1; 10 positions match TRBD2. The CDR3 has 15 amino acids. Germline assignment: CDR1 MNHEY and CDR2 SVGEGT. J lost 7 bases, V lost 6 bases, and 9 bases had no gene match. The CDR3 spells CASSPSGRAVNEQFF. CDR3 coding DNA: TGTGCCAGCAGCCCGAGCGGGAGGGCAGTAAATGAGCAGTTCTTC.

This clonotype was seen repeatedly, ten times or more. The chain combines TRBV20-1 with TRBJ2-7; tentative D call: TRBD1 (5 bases). Germline-derived CDR1 and CDR2 are DFQATT and SNEGSKA (reference sequence). This CDR3 has 14 residues. Trimming pared 0 bases from V and 3 bases from J, leaving 12 bases between. CDR3 region: CSARDRAGYYEQYF. DNA of the CDR3: TGCAGTGCTAGAGATCGGGCAGGGTACTACGAGCAGTACTTC.

The J gene is TRBJ2-3, the V gene TRBV2; the match to TRBD2 covers 7 bases. This CDR3 is built from 17 residues. V trimming: 2 bases; J trimming: 1 base; junction bases outside the gene matches: 9. Per the germline V gene, CDR1 is SNHLY and CDR2 is FYNNEI. Written as DNA, the CDR3 is TGTGCCAGCAGTGAATCGTTGGGAGGGCCTGGCACAGATACGCAGTATTTT. Protein: CASSESLGGPGTDTQYF.